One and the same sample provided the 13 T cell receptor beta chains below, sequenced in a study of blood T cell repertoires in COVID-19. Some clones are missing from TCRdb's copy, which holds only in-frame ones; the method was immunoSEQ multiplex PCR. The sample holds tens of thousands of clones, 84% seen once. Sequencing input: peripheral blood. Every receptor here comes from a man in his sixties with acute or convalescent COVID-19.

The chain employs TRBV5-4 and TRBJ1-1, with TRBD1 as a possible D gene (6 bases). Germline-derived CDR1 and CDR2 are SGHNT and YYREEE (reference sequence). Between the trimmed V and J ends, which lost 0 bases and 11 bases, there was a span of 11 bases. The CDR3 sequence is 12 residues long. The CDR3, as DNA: TGTGCCAGCAGCTTGGACAGGGAAGGTGCTTTCTTT. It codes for CASSLDREGAFF.

The CDR3 is CASSHGTGGTEAFF. CDR3 sequence (DNA): TGTGCCAGTAGCCACGGGACAGGGGGAACTGAAGCTTTCTTT. The V call is TRBV19, the J call TRBJ1-1; 11 nucleotides match TRBD1. Trimming cost V 6 bases and J 5 bases; bases outside gene matches: 5. The CDR3 runs 14 residues. CDR1 is LNHDA and CDR2 is SQIVND in the germline V gene (reference sequence).

The CDR3 loop reads CASSDRRTGGTEAFF. CDR3 nucleotides: TGTGCCAGCAGTGATCGGAGGACAGGGGGGACTGAAGCTTTCTTT. This chain links TRBV2 with TRBJ1-1, with 10 bases fitting TRBD1. There are 15 residues in the CDR3. J lost 5 bases, V lost 3 bases, and 6 bases had no gene match. Germline V gene data show CDR1 as SNHLY and CDR2 as FYNNEI.

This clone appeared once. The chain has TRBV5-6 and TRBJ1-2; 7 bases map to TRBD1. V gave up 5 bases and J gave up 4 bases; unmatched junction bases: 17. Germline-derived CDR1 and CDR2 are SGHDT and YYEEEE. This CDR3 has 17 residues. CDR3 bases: TGTGCCAGCAGGCTTAGGGGGCGAATATCCAGGGGCTATGGCTACACCTTC. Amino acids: CASRLRGRISRGYGYTF. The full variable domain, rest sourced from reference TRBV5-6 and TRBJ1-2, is DAGVTQSPTHLIKTRGQQVTLRCSPKSGHDTVSWYQQALGQGPQFIFQYYEEEERQRGNFPDRFSGHQFPNYSSELNVNALLLGDSALYLCASRLRGRISRGYGYTFGSGTRLTVV.

The CDR3 spells CASSIRQGRNTEAFF. As DNA, the CDR3 is TGTGCCAGTAGTATTAGGCAGGGGCGGAACACTGAAGCTTTCTTT. The chain employs TRBV19 and TRBJ1-1, with a tentative D call TRBD1 (6 bases). The CDR3 extends over 15 amino acids. V lost 3 bases to trimming and J lost 1 base, with 12 bases between them. CDR1 is LNHDA, CDR2 SQIVND, per germline (reference sequence).

The CDR3 sequence: CASSRPQIVNYGYTF. Here the CDR3 DNA reads TGTGCCAGCAGCCGTCCCCAAATAGTTAACTATGGCTACACCTTC. The V gene is TRBV7-2, the J gene TRBJ1-2; D remains unclear. Germline CDR1 SGHTA, CDR2 FQGNSA. The CDR3 sequence is 15 residues long. V was trimmed by 5 bases and J by 1 base, leaving 14 bases between them.

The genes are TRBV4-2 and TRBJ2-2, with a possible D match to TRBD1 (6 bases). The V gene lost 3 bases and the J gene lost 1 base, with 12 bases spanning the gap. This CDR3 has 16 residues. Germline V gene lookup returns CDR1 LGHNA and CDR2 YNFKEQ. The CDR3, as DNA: TGTGCCAGCAGCCAGTGGACAGCAGTGAACACCGGGGAGCTGTTTTTT. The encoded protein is CASSQWTAVNTGELFF.

The CDR3 spells CASSSGETMNTEAFF. Here the CDR3 DNA reads TGTGCCAGCAGTTCGGGAGAAACAATGAACACTGAAGCTTTCTTT. This chain joins TRBV27 and TRBJ1-1; no clear D. Trimming left V 4 bases short and J 0 bases short, with 12 bases between. CDR1 is MNHEY, CDR2 SMNVEV, per germline (reference sequence). The CDR3 is made up of 15 amino acids.

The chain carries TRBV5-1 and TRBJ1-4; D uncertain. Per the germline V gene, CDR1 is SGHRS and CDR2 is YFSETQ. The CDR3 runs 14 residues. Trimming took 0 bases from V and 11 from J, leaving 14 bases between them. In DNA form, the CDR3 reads TGCGCCAGCAGCTTGGAGAACACCCTCGGGAAACTGTTTTTT. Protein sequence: CASSLENTLGKLFF.

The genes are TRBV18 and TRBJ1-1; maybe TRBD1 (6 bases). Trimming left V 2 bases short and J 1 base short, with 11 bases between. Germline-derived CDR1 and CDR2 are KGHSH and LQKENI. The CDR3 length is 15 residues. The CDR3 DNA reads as TGTGCCAGCTCACCAGAGGTCAGGGGGAACACTGAAGCTTTCTTT. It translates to CASSPEVRGNTEAFF.

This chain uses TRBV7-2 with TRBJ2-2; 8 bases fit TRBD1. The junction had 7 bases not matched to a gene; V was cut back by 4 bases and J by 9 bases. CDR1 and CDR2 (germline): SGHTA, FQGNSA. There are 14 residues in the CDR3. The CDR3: CASSSRTGNRELFF. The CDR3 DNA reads TGTGCCAGCAGCTCCCGGACAGGGAACCGGGAGCTGTTTTTT. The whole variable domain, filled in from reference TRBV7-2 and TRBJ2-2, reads GAGVSQSPSNKVTEKGKDVELRCDPISGHTALYWYRQSLGQGLEFLIYFQGNSAPDKSGLPSDRFSAERTGGSVSTLTIQRTQQEDSAVYLCASSSRTGNRELFFGEGSRLTVL.

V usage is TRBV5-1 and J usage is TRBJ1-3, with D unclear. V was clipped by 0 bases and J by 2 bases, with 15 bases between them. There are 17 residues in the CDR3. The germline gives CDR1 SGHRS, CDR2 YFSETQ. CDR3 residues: CASSLETGGSPGNTIYF. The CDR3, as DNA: TGCGCCAGCAGCTTGGAAACGGGAGGCAGCCCTGGAAACACCATATATTTT.

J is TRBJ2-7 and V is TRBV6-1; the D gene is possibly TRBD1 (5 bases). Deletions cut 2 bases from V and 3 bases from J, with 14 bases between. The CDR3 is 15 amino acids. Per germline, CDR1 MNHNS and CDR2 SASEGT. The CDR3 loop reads CASSESGKGFYEQYV. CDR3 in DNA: TGTGCCAGCAGTGAATCAGGGAAGGGCTTCTACGAGCAGTACGTC.